A selection of T cell receptor beta chains follows, all from one sample in a study of type 1 and type 2 diabetes patients. TCRdb re-derived calls from the multiplex PCR reads in MiXCR, one entry per CDR3 protein. This table holds a few hundred thousand distinct CDR3 sequences, roughly 44% found once. The sequenced sample was peripheral blood mononuclear cells (PBMCs). The origin of the receptors is a man aged 18 to 29 with type 2 diabetes. Each CDR3 is given without its conserved first and last residue. The D gene is left open where the match is weak.

d_call,cdr3_length,j_call,v_call,cdr3_aa
TRBD2,14,TRBJ2-1,TRBV20-1,SARPDTSGSLNEQF
TRBD2,11,TRBJ2-1,TRBV30,GLSSGEGNEQF
.,11,TRBJ2-3,TRBV2,ASQQGVADTQY
.,16,TRBJ2-7,TRBV12-5,ASGNEGAARPRAYEQY
TRBD2,14,TRBJ2-2,TRBV7-9,ASSLGGSGSAGELF
.,16,TRBJ1-6,TRBV7-2,ASSPTPGADGYNSPLH
.,13,TRBJ2-3,TRBV9,ASSQTRLITDTQY
TRBD1,13,TRBJ2-1,TRBV3-1,ASSQDLGQHNEQF
.,12,TRBJ2-1,TRBV7-2,ASSFYDRMEKQF
.,12,TRBJ2-1,TRBV6-5,ASSYPGTANEQF
.,9,TRBJ1-1,TRBV30,AWSWNAEAF
TRBD2,13,TRBJ2-1,TRBV9,ASSVAGGQYNEQF
.,12,TRBJ1-1,TRBV27,ASSLGARGTEAF
TRBD1,12,TRBJ2-7,TRBV28,ASRPGTVSYEQY
.,12,TRBJ2-5,TRBV30,ACIRDPACETQY
.,14,TRBJ2-1,TRBV14,ASSPPSVGATNEQF
TRBD1,11,TRBJ2-7,TRBV7-8,ASSMDRGYEQY
TRBD1,11,TRBJ1-1,TRBV19,ASSGRDRSEAF
.,15,TRBJ2-2,TRBV2,ASSEAPRRRNTGELF
.,10,TRBJ2-7,TRBV7-2,ASSQPDYEQY
.,12,TRBJ2-2,TRBV7-2,ASSFTGSTGELF
TRBD2,15,TRBJ2-3,TRBV7-8,ASSLVRTRAFTDTQY
.,13,TRBJ2-6,TRBV6-1,ASSKILSGANVLT
.,11,TRBJ2-1,TRBV10-1,ASSEVAGNEQF
TRBD2,11,TRBJ2-1,TRBV30,AWSVLAGTEQF
.,13,TRBJ1-5,TRBV20-1,SARDDPLDAQPQH
.,12,TRBJ2-2,TRBV2,ASSESKNTGELF
.,13,TRBJ1-4,TRBV2,ASRATRSAREKPF
TRBD2,15,TRBJ2-5,TRBV3-1,ASSQGWTSGGQETQY
.,11,TRBJ2-7,TRBV20-1,SARDGGTYEQY
TRBD1,9,TRBJ1-6,TRBV7-2,ASSQTGEVH